This T cell receptor beta chain was documented in a study of T cell clonotyping in hematopoietic cell transplantation. For the study at large: Recipient samples before transplant were obtained post-cytoreduction. Overall study findings and caveats: Pathologically expanded recipient clonotypes increased progressively from day 30 to day 180 as diversity fell. At the given depth, recipient repertoires were over 95% de novo clonotypes.

From germline, CDR1 is SGHTA and CDR2 FQGNSA. V was pared by 5 bases and J by 5 bases, with 5 bases of the junction left unmatched. CDR3 length: 14 amino acids. About this clone: Its antigen is not identified.

The time point was: recipient sample about 28 days before transplant, after cytoreduction. Samples: about 28 days before transplant, then days 30, 100 and 180 after. Clones were read by immunoSEQ multiplex PCR, and TCRdb kept only the in-frame ones, dropping some. Altogether under 20,000 clones are present, more than 75% being singletons, with the ten largest covering around 8.1%. The clonotype was recovered from a man aged 45-60 years with acute myeloid leukemia. Some clones in this sample may be carry-over from other donors' samples. The starting material was peripheral blood mononuclear cells, obtained before stem cell transplant. J is TRBJ2-3 and V is TRBV7-2; 9 bases match TRBD1. CDR3 loop: CASSNTGGIDTQYF. The CDR3 DNA reads TGTGCCAGCAGCAACACAGGGGGCATAGATACGCAGTATTTT.